This T cell receptor beta chain stems from a study of T-cell memory formation after mild COVID-19. One entry per CDR3 protein, called by TCRdb with MiXCR from the 5' RACE reads. This sample yields under 200,000 distinct CDR3 sequences, of which roughly 28% are seen a single time; about 12% belongs to the top ten. The CDR3 covers 13 residues. Germline V gene sequence: CDR1 DFQATT, CDR2 SNEGSKA (reference sequence). V was clipped by 1 base and J by 6 bases, with 13 bases between them. The rearrangement uses TRBV20-1 and TRBJ2-7; D gene ambiguous. What was sequenced was PBMCs or a T cell subset sorted from them (not recorded which). The source of this sequence is an adult woman who had mild COVID-19 (a few samples of this study predate the infection). Cell type and time point are not known. The CDR3 loop reads CSARGTEDIEQYF. The CDR3 nucleotides are TGCAGTGCTAGAGGGACCGAAGACATCGAGCAGTACTTC.